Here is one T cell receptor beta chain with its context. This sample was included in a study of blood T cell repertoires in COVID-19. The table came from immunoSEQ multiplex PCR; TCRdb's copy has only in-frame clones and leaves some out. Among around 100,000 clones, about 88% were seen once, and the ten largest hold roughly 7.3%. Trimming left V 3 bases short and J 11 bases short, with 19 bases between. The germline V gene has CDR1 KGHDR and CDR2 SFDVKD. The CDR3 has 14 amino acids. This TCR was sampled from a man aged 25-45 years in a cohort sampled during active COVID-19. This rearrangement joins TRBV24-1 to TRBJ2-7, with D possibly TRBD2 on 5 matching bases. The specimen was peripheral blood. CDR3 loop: CATSDPGSVQEEYF. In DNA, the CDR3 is TGTGCCACCAGTGATCCGGGAAGTGTCCAAGAAGAGTACTTC.